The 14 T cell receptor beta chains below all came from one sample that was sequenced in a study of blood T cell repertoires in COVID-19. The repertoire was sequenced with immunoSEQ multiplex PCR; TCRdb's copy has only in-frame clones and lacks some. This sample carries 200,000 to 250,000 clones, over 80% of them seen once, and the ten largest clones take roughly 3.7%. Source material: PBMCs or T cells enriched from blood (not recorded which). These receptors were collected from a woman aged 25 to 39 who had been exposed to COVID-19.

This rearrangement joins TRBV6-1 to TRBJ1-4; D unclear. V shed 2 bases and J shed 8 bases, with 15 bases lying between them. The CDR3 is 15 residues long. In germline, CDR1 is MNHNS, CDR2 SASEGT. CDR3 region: CASSEIRLASEKLFF. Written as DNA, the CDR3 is TGTGCCAGCAGTGAAATCCGTTTAGCGAGCGAAAAACTGTTTTTT.

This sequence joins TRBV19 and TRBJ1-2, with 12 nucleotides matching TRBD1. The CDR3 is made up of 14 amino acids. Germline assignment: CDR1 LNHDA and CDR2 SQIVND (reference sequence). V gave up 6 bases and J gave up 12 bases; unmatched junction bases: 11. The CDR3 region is CASRNTGTGGFDTF. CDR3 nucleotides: TGTGCCAGTAGGAACACCGGGACAGGGGGCTTTGACACCTTC.

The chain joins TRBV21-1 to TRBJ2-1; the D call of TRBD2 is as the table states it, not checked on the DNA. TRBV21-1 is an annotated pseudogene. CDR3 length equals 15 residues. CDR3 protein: CASSVLAEAYNEQFF. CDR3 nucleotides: TGTGCCAGCAGCGTACTAGCGGAGGCCTACAATGAGCAGTTCTTC.

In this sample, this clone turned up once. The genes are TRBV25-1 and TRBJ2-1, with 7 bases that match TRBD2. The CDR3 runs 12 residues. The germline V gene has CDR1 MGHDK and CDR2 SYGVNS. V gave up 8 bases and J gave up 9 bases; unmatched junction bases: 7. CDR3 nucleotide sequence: TGTGCCAGCTCACTAGCGTTGGGTGAGCAGTTCTTC. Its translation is CASSLALGEQFF.

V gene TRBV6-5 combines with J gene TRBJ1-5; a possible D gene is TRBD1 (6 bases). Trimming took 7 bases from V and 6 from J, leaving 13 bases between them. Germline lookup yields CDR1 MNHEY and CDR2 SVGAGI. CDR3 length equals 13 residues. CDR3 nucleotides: TGTGCCAGCAACCGACAGGATGGTCAGCCCCAGCATTTT. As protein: CASNRQDGQPQHF.

The CDR3, as DNA: TGTGCCAGCAGCTTAACGGAGGCCTCCTTATATAATGAAAAACTGTTTTTT. Its translation is CASSLTEASLYNEKLFF. This chain connects TRBV7-9 to TRBJ1-4; D is undetermined. This CDR3 spans 17 amino acids. V was cut by 2 bases and J by 4 bases, with 17 bases left in between. Germline assignment: CDR1 SEHNR and CDR2 FQNEAQ (reference sequence).

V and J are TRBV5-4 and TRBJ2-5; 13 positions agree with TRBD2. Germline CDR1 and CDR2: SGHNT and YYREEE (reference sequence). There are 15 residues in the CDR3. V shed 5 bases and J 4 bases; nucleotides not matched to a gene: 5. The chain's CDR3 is CASSWTSGSRETQYF. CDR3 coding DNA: TGTGCCAGCAGTTGGACTAGCGGGAGCAGAGAGACCCAGTACTTC.

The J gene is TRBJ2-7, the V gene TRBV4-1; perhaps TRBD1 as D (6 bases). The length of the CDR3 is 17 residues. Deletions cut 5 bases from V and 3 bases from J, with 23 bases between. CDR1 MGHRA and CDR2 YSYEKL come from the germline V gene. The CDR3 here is CASSGDTGTTSLYEQYF. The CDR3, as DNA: TGCGCCAGCAGCGGGGACACAGGGACAACGTCCCTCTACGAGCAGTACTTC.

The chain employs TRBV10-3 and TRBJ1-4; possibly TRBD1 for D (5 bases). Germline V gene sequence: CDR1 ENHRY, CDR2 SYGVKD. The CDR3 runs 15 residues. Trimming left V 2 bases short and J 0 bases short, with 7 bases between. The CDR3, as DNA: TGTGCCATCAGTGAGCGGGGGGCAACTAATGAAAAACTGTTTTTT. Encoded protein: CAISERGATNEKLFF.

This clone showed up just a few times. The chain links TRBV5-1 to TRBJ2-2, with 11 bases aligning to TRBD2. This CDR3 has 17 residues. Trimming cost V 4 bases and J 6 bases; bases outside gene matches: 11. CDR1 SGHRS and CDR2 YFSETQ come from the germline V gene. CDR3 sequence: CASSPPGLAAFPGELFF. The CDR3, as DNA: TGCGCCAGCAGCCCCCCGGGACTAGCGGCTTTTCCCGGGGAGCTGTTTTTT. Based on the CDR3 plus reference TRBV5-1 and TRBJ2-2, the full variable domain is KAGVTQTPRYLIKTRGQQVTLSCSPISGHRSVSWYQQTPGQGLQFLFEYFSETQRNKGNFPGRFSGRQFSNSRSEMNVSTLELGDSALYLCASSPPGLAAFPGELFFGEGSRLTVL.

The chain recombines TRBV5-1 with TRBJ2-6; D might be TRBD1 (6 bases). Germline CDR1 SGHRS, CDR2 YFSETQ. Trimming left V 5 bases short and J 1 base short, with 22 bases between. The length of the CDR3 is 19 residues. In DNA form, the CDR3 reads TGCGCCAGCAGACAGGGATGGATCATTGGCTTGTCTGGGGCCAACGTCCTGACTTTC. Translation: CASRQGWIIGLSGANVLTF.

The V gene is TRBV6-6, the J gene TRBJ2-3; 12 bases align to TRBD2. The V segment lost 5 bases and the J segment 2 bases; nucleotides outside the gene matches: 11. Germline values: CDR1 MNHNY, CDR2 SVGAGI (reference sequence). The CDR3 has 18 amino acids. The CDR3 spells CASSPNPLAGGATDTQYF. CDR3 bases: TGTGCCAGCAGTCCGAACCCACTAGCGGGAGGAGCCACAGATACGCAGTATTTT.

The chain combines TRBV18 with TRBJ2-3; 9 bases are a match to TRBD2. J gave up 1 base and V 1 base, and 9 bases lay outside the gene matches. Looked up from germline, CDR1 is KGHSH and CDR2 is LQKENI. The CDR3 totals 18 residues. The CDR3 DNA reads TGTGCCAGCTCACCACTCGCGGGAGGGCCTCCTGGCACAGATACGCAGTATTTT. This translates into CASSPLAGGPPGTDTQYF.

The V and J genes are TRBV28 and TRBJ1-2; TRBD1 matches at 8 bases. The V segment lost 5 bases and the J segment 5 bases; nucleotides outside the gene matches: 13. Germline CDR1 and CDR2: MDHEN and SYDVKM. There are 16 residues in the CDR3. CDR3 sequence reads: CASSPQLVDRGYGYTF. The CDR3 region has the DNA TGTGCCAGCAGTCCACAACTCGTTGACAGGGGATATGGCTACACCTTC.